This T cell receptor (beta chain) was observed in a study of post-analysis software for immune sequencing data. The length of the CDR3 is 12 residues. Germline V gives CDR1 MRHNA, CDR2 SNTAGT. The TCR beta cDNA libraries contained unique molecular identifiers. A single record per CDR3 protein comes from TCRdb applying MiXCR to the PCR reads. The table shows some 450,000 distinct CDR3 sequences, with around 40% occurring only once. Overall study findings and caveats: TRBV5-6, TRBV5-1 and TRBV20-1 belonged to a set of roughly five TRBV segments that were more frequent in patients than controls.

Regarding this clonotype: Its antigen is unknown.

This chain links TRBV6-4 with TRBJ2-4; TRBD1 matches 7 bases. The J call could be wrong; TRBJ2-7 is a better fit for the DNA end. The sample consisted of blood. This sequence was found in a girl aged 5-17 years with multiple sclerosis. CDR3 sequence: CASSPRGNEQYF. The CDR3, as DNA: TGTGCCAGCAGCCCCAGGGGGAACGAGCAGTACTTC.